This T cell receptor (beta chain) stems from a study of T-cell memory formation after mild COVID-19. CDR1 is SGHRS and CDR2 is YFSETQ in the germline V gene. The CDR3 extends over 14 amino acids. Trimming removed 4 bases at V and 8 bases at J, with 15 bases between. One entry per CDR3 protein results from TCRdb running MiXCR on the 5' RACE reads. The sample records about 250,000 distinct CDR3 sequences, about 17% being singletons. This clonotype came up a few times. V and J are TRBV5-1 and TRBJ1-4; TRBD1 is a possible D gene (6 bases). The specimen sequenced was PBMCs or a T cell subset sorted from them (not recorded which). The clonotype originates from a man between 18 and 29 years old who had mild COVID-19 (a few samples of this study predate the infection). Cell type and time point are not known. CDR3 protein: CASSSGGGQEKLFF. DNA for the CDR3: TGCGCCAGCAGCAGCGGAGGGGGGCAAGAAAAACTGTTTTTT.